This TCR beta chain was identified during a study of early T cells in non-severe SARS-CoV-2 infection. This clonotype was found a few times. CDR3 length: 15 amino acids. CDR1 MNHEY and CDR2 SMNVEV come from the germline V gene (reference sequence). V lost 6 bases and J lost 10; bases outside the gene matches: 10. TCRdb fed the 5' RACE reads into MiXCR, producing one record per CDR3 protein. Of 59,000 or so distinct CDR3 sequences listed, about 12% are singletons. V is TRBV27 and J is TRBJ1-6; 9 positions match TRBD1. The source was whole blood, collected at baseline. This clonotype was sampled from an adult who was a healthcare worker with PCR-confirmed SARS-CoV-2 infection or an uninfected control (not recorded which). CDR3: CASSSGGTGKSPLHF. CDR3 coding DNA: TGTGCCAGCAGCTCCGGGGGGACAGGGAAATCACCCCTCCACTTT.